This T cell receptor (beta chain) was identified in a study of shared clonotypes between healthy human individuals. Assay: immunoSEQ multiplex PCR; the TCRdb copy retains only in-frame clones and omits some. The table lists about 530,000 clones, 90% to 96% of them singletons, with 0.05% to 0.07% in the top ten. The CDR3 runs 13 residues. V lost 1 base and J lost 6, with 10 bases in between. The V gene's germline CDR1 is MDHEN and CDR2 SYDVKM. Sequencing was done on a sample of naive CD4+ T cells sorted from blood. Stated subset: CD45RA+ positively selected. This sequence was found in a woman aged 25-40 years in good health. The V call is TRBV28, the J call TRBJ2-7; a weak D match, TRBD1 (5 bases). CDR3 loop: CASSLFRVGEQYF. In nucleotides, the CDR3 is TGTGCCAGCAGTTTATTCAGGGTGGGCGAGCAGTACTTC.